This TCR beta chain was sequenced during a study of blood T cell repertoires in COVID-19. Study overall: Italy, Spain and the United States were the sources of the convalescent and acute COVID-19 samples.

Method: immunoSEQ multiplex PCR; TCRdb's copy keeps in-frame clones and lacks some. The top ten clones hold 2% to 3% of a sample with about 280,000 clones, about 85% of them seen once. J gave up 10 bases and V 0 bases, and 6 bases lay outside the gene matches. Per germline, CDR1 MNHEY and CDR2 SMNVEV (reference sequence). CDR3 size: 15 residues. In assigning cohorts, the study relied on participant-reported clinical history. Recovered participants had two consecutive negative NP/OP PCR tests, healthcare professional clearance, or symptom resolution. The TCR sequence derives from a woman in her forties or fifties who had recovered from COVID-19. The sequencing input was PBMCs or T cells enriched from blood (not recorded which). The chain employs TRBV27 and TRBJ2-1; 10 bases map to TRBD2. CDR3 coding DNA: TGTGCCAGCAGTTTATCGACTAGCGGGTCCAACGAGCAGTTCTTC. It codes for CASSLSTSGSNEQFF.